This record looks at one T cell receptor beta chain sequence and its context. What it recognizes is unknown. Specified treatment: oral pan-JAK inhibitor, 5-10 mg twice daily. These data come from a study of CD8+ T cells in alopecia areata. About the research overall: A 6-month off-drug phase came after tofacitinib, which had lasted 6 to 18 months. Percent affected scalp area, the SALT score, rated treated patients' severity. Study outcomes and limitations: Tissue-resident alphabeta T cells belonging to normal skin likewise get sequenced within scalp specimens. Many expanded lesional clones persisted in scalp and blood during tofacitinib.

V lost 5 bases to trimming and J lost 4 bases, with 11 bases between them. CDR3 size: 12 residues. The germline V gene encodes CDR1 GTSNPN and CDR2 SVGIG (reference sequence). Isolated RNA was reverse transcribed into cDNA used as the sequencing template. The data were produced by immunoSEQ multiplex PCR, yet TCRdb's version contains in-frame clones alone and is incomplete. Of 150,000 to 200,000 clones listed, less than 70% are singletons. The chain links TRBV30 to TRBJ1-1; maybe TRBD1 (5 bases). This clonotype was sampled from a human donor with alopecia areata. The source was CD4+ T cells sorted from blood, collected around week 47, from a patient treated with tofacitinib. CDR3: CAWGDRGTEAFF. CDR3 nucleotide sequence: TGTGCCTGGGGTGACAGAGGCACTGAAGCTTTCTTT.